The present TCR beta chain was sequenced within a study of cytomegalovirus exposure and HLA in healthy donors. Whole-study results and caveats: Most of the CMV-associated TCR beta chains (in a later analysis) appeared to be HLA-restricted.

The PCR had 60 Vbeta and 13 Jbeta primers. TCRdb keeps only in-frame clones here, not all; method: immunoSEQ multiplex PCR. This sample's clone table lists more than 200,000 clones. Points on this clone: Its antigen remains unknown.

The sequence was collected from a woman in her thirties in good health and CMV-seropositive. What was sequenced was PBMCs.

The DNA for the CDR3 is TGCGCCAGCAGCCAAGATTCGGGACTAACCTACGAGCAGTACTTC. Amino acids: CASSQDSGLTYEQYF. The chain joins TRBV4-1 to TRBJ2-7; TRBD2 matches 7 bases. Germline CDR1 is MGHRA and CDR2 is YSYEKL. The CDR3 is 15 residues long. Trimming at V came to 0 bases and at J to 2 bases, leaving 4 bases not matched to a gene.